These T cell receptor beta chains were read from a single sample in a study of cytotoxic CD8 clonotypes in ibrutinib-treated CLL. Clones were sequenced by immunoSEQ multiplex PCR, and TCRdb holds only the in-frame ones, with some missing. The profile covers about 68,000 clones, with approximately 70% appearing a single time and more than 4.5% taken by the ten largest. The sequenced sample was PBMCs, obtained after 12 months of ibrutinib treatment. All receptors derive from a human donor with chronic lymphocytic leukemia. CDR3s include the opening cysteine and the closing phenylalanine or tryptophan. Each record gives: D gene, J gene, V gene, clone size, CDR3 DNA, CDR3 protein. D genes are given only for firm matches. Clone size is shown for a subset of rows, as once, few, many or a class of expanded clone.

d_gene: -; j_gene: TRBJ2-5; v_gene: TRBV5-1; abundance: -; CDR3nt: TGCGCCAGCAGCTTGGGACGGCCTGGTAGTAGCAGCCAAGAGACCCAGTACTTC; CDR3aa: CASSLGRPGSSSQETQYF
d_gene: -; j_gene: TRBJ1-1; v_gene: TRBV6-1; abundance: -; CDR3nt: TGTGCCAGCAGTGAAGGATGGAACACTGAAGCTTTCTTT; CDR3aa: CASSEGWNTEAFF
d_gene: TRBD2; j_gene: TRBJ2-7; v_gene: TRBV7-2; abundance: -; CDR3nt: TGTGCCAGCAGCCGAGCGGGGGGGAGCTCCTACGAGCAGTACTTC; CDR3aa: CASSRAGGSSYEQYF
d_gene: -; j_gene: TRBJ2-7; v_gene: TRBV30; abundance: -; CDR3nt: TGTGCCTGGAGTGTACAGCGCCGCAGGACGGCCGAGCAGTACTTC; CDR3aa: CAWSVQRRRTAEQYF
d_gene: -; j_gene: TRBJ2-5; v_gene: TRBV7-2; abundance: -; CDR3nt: TGTGCCAGCAGCTTTCGAGCACCCCAAGAGACCCAGTACTTC; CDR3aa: CASSFRAPQETQYF
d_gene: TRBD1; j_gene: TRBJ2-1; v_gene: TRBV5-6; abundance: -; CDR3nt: TGTGCCAGCAGCGTGGGGGACAGGGCTGAGCAGTTCTTC; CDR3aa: CASSVGDRAEQFF
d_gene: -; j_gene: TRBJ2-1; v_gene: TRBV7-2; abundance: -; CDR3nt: TGTGCCAGCAGCCTAGGGGGGGGCCTCAATGAGCAGTTCTTC; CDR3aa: CASSLGGGLNEQFF
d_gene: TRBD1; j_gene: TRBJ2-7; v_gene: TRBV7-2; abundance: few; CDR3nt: TGTGCCAGCAGCTCCCAACAGGGGAGCCACGAGCAGTACTTC; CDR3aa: CASSSQQGSHEQYF
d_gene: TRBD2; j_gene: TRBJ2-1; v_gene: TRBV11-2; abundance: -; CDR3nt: TGTGCCAGCAGCTTAGGGGCGGGGGGGCCCAGCCACAATGAGCAGTTCTTC; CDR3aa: CASSLGAGGPSHNEQFF
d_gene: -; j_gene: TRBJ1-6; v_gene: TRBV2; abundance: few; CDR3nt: TGTGCCAGCAGTTCAGTTCCGGGACAACGGCATTCACCCCTCCACTTT; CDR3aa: CASSSVPGQRHSPLHF
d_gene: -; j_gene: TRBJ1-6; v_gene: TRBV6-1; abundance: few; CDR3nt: TGTGCCAGCAGTGAATCTGTGGTGGGGGTCCCAGGTTCACCCCTCCACTTT; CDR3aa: CASSESVVGVPGSPLHF
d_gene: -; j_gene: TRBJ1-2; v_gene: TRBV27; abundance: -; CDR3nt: TGTGCCAGCAGGATGTTGGGTCCGGCTTGGAATGGCTACACCTTC; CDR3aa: CASRMLGPAWNGYTF
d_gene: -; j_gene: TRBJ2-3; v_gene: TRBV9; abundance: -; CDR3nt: TGTGCCAGCAGCGTATCCGCAGATACGCAGTATTTT; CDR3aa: CASSVSADTQYF
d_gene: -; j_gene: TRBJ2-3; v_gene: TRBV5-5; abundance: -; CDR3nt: TGTGCCAGCAGCATCGACCCAGGACTCACAGATACGCAGTATTTT; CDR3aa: CASSIDPGLTDTQYF
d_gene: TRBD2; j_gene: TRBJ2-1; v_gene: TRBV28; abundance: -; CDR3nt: TGTGCCAGCAGTTTTCCCGGACTAGCGGGGAGGGGTGAGCAGTTCTTC; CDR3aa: CASSFPGLAGRGEQFF
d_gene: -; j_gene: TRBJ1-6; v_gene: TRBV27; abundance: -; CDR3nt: TGTGCCAGCAGTCCCCCGGATTCTTCCCTCCACTTT; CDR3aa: CASSPPDSSLHF
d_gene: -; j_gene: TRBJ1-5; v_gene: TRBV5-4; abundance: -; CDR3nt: TGTGCCAGCAGCTTGGGGCCAGACAATCAGCCCCAGCATTTT; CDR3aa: CASSLGPDNQPQHF
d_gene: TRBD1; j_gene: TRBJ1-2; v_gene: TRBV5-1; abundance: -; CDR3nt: TGCGCCAGCAGCTTCGGGACAGGGCCCTATGGCTACACCTTC; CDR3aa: CASSFGTGPYGYTF
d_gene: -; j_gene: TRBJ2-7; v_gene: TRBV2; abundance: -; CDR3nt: TGTGCCAGCAGTGGCCCGGGACACGAGCAGTACTTC; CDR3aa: CASSGPGHEQYF
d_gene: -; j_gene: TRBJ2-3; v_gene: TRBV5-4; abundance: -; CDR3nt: TGTGCCAGCAGCCGCGGGACAGATACGAAGTATTTT; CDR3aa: CASSRGTDTKYF
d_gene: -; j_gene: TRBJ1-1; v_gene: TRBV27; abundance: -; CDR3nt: TGTGCCAGCAGTCCCCGGGGCACTGAAGCTTTCTTT; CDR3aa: CASSPRGTEAFF
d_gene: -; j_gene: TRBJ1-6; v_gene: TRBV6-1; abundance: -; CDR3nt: TGTGCCAGCAGTCCCACACAGGGCCGGGGTTCACCCCTCCACTTT; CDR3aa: CASSPTQGRGSPLHF
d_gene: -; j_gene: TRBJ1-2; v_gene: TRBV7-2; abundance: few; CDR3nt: TGTGCCAGCAGCCACGGGGTCCAGGGCAGCTATGGCTACACCTTC; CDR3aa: CASSHGVQGSYGYTF
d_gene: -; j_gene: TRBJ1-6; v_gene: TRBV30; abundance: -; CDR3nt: TGTGCCTGGAGTCCCTACGACAGCTCCTATAATTCACCCCTCCACTTT; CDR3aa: CAWSPYDSSYNSPLHF
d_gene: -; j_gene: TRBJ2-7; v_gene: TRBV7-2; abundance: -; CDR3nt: TGTGCCAGCAGCTTGAACCGGGCCGTATACTACGAGCAGTACTTC; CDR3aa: CASSLNRAVYYEQYF
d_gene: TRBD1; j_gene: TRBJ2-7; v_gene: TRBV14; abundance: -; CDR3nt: TGTGCCAGCAGCCAAGATTTGTCAGGGGGCTCCTACGAGCAGTACTTC; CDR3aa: CASSQDLSGGSYEQYF
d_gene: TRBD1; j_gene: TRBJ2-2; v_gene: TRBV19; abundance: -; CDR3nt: TGTGCCAGTAGCCGGACAGGGCTCACCGGGGAGCTGTTTTTT; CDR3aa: CASSRTGLTGELFF
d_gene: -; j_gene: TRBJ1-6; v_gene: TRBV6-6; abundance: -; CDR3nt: TGTGCCAGCAGTTACAAGGGCTCGGATTCACCCCTCCACTTT; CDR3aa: CASSYKGSDSPLHF
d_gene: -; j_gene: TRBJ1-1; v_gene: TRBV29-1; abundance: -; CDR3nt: TGCAGCGCCACGAACACTGAAGCTTTCTTT; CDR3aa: CSATNTEAFF
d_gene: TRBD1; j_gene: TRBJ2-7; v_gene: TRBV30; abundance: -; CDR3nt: TGTGCCTGGGGGACAGGACTCTCCTACGAGCAGTACTTC; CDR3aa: CAWGTGLSYEQYF
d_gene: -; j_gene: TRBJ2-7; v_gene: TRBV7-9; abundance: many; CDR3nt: TGTGCCAGCAGCCCCTCAGTGAGCGAGCAGTACTTC; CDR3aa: CASSPSVSEQYF
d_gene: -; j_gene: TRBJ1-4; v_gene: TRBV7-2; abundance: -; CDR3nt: TGTGCCAGCAGCTTACAGGGAGGGGCAGAAGAAAAACTGTTTTTT; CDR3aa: CASSLQGGAEEKLFF
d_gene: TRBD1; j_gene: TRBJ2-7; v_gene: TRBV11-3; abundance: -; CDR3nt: TGTGCCAGCAGCTTAGGACAGGGGGCCTACGAGCAGTACTTC; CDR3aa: CASSLGQGAYEQYF
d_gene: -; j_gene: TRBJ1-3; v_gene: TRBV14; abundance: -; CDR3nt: TGTGCCAGCAGCGGCCAGACAGACTCTGGAAACACCATATATTTT; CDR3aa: CASSGQTDSGNTIYF
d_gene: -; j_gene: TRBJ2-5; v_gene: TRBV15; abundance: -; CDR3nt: TGTGCCACCAGCAGGGACGACAGGAGCCAAGAGACCCAGTACTTC; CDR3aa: CATSRDDRSQETQYF
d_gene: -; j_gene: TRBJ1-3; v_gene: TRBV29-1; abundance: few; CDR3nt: TGCAGCGTTGAGGGACGCCGGGGGGAGAGCTCTGGAAACACCATATATTTT; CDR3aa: CSVEGRRGESSGNTIYF
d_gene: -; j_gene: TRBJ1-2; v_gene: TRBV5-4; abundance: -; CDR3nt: TGTGCCAGCAGCTTGAACCTTGGCTACACCTTC; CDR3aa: CASSLNLGYTF
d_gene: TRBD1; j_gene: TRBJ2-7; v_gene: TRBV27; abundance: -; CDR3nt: TGTGCCAGCAGTCCGGTCGGGACAGGTTATGAGCAGTACTTC; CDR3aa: CASSPVGTGYEQYF
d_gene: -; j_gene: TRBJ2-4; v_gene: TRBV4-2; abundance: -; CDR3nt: TGTGCCAGCAGCCAAGATGCGGGCCAGGCCGGCAAAAACATTCAGTACTTC; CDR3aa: CASSQDAGQAGKNIQYF
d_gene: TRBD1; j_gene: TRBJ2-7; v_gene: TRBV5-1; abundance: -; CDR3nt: TGCGCCAGCAGCCGAGACAGGGCGCAATCATACGAGCAGTACTTC; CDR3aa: CASSRDRAQSYEQYF
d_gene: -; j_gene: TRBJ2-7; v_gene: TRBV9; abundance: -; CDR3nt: TGTGCCAGCAGCGCCTCCGAGGGGGACTTCTACGAGCAGTACTTC; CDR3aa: CASSASEGDFYEQYF
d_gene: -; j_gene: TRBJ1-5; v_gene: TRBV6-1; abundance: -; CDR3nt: TGTGCCAGCAGTGAAGCCTGGAGGAATCAGCCCCAGCATTTT; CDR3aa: CASSEAWRNQPQHF
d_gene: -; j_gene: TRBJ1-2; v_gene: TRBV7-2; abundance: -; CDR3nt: TGTGCCAGCAGTTTCAGGCGCGGACTAGATGGCTACACCTTC; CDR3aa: CASSFRRGLDGYTF
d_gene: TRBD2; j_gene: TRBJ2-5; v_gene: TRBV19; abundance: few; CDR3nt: TGTGCCAGTAGTAGCGGACTAGGCGGGACCCAGTACTTC; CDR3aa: CASSSGLGGTQYF
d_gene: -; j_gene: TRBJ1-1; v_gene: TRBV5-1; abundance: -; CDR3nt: TGCGCCAGCATTGAGAAGGGGGATATGAACACTGAAGCTTTCTTT; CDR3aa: CASIEKGDMNTEAFF
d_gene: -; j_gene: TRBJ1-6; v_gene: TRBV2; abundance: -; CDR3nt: TGTGCCAGCAGTCGTCTAGGGGGGGCAAATTCACCCCTCCACTTT; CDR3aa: CASSRLGGANSPLHF
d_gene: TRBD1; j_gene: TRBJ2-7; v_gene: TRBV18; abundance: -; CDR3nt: TGTGCCAGCTCACCACGACAGGGACAGGGGTTTGGCGAGCAGTACTTC; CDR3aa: CASSPRQGQGFGEQYF
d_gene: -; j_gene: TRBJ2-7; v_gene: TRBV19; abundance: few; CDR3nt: TGTGCCAGTAGTATAAGAGGGCAGTACTCACCCTACGAGCAGTACTTC; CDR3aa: CASSIRGQYSPYEQYF
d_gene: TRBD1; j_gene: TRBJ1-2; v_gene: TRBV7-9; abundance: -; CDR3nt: TGTGCCAGCAGCCCACCGGTCAGGGGACAGGAGGGCTATGGCTACACCTTC; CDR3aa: CASSPPVRGQEGYGYTF
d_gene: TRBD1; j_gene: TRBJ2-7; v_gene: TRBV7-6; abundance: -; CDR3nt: TGTGCCAGCAGCCCGAGGACAGGGTACGAGCAGTACTTC; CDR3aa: CASSPRTGYEQYF
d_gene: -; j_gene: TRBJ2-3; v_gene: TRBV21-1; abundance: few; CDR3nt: TGTGCCAGCAGCAAAGTCGGGGACAATACCCCCACAGATACGCAGTATTTT; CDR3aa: CASSKVGDNTPTDTQYF
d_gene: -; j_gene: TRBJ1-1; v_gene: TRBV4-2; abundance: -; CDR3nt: TGTGCCAGCAGCAAAACAGGTATGAACACTGAAGCTTTCTTT; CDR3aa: CASSKTGMNTEAFF
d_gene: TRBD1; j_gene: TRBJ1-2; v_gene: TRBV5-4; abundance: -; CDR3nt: TGTGCCAGCAGCCCACCCGGTGGACAGGGGCCCTATGGCTACACCTTC; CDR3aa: CASSPPGGQGPYGYTF
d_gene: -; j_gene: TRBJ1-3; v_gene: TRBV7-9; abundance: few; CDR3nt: TGTGCCAGCAGCGCCCCCAGCTCTGGAAACACCATATATTTT; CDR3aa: CASSAPSSGNTIYF
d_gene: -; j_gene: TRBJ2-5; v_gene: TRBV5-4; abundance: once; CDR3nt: TGTGCCAGCAGCCAAGACAGACAAGAGACCCAGTACTTC; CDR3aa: CASSQDRQETQYF